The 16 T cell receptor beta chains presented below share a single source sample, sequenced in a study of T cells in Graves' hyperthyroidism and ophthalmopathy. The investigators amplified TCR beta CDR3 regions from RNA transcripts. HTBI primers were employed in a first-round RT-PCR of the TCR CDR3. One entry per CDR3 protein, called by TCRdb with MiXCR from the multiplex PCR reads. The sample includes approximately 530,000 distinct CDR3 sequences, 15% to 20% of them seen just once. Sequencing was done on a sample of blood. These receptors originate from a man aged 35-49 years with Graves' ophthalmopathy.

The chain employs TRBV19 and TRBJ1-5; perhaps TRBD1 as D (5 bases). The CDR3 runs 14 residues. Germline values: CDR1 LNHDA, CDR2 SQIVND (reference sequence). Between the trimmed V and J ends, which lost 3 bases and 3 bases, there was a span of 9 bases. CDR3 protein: CASSMGRINQPQHF. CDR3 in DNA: TGTGCCAGTAGTATGGGGCGGATCAATCAGCCCCAGCATTTT.

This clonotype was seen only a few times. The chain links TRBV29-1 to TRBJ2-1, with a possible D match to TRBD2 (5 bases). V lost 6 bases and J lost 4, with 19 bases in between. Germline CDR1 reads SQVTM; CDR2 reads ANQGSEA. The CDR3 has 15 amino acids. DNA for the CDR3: TGCAGCGTCCCCTTAGCGACCCACCTGTACAATGAGCAGTTCTTC. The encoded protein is CSVPLATHLYNEQFF.

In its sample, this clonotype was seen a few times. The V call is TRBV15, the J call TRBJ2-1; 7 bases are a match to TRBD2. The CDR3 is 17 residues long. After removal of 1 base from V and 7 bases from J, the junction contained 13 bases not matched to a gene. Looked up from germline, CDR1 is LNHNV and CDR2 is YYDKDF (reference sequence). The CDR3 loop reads CATSRVPGEGRDNEQFF. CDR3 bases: TGTGCCACCAGCAGAGTACCGGGGGAGGGCCGGGATAATGAGCAGTTCTTC.

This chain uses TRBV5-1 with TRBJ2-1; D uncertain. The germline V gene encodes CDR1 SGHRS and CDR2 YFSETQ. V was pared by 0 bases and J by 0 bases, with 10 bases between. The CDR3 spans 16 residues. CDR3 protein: CASSLGQTSSYNEQFF. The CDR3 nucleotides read TGCGCCAGCAGCTTGGGGCAGACAAGCTCCTACAATGAGCAGTTCTTC.

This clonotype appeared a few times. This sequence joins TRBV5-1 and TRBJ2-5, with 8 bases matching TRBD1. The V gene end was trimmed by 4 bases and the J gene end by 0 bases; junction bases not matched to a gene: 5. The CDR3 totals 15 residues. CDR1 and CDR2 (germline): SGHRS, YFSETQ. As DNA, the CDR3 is TGCGCCAGCAGCATGACAGGGGCCAACCAAGAGACCCAGTACTTC. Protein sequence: CASSMTGANQETQYF.

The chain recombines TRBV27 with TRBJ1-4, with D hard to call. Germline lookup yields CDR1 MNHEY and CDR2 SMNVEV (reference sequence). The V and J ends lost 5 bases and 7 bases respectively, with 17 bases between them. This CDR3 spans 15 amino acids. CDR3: CASSNIGRATEKLFF. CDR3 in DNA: TGTGCCAGCAGTAACATAGGGAGGGCAACTGAAAAACTGTTTTTT.

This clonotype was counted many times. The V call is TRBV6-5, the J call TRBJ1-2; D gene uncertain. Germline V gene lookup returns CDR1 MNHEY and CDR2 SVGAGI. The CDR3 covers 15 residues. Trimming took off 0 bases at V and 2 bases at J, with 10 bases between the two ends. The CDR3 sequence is CASSYSEGINYGYTF. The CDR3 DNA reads TGTGCCAGCAGTTACTCGGAGGGAATAAACTATGGCTACACCTTC.

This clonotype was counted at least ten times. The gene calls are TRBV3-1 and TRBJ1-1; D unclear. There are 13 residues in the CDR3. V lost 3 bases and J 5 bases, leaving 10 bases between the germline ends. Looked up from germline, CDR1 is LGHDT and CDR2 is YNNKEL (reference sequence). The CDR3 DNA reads TGTGCCAGCAGCCAGAGACTCGGGACTGAAGCTTTCTTT. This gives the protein CASSQRLGTEAFF.

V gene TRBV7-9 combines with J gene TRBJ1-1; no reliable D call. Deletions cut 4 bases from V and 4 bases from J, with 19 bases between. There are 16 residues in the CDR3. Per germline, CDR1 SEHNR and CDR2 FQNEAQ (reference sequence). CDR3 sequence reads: CASSSPGPVQPTEAFF. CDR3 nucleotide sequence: TGTGCCAGCAGCTCCCCCGGCCCTGTTCAGCCCACTGAAGCTTTCTTT.

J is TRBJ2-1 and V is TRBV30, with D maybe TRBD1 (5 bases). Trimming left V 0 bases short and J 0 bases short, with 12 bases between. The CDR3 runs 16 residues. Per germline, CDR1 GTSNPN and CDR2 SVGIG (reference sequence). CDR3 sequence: CAWSVWGGSSYNEQFF. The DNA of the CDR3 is TGTGCCTGGAGTGTATGGGGCGGTAGCTCCTACAATGAGCAGTTCTTC.

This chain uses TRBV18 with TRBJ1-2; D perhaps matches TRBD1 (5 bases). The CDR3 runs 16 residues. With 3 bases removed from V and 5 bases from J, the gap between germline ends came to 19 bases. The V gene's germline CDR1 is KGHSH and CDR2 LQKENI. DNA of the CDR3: TGTGCCAGCTCACCGCCCAAGGCAGGGTCTTGGTATGGCTACACCTTC. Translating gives CASSPPKAGSWYGYTF.

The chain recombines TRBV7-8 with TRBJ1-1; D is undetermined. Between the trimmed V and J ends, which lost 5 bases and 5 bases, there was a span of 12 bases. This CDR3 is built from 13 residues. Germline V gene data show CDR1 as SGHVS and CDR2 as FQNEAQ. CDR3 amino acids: CASSQGPLTEAFF. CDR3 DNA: TGTGCCAGCAGCCAAGGCCCACTGACTGAAGCTTTCTTT.

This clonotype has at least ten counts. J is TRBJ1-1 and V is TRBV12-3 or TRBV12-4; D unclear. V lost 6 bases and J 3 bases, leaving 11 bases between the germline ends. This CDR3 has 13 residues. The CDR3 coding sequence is TGTGCCAGCAGCCTACAGCAAGACACTGAAGCTTTCTTT. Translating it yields CASSLQQDTEAFF.

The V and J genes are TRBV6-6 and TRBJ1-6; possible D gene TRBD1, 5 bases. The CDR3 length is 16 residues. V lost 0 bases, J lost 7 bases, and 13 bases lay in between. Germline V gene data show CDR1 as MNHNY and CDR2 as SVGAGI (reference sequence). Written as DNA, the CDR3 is TGTGCCAGCAGTTACTCGATAATACGGGGGAATTCACCCCTCCACTTT. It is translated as CASSYSIIRGNSPLHF.

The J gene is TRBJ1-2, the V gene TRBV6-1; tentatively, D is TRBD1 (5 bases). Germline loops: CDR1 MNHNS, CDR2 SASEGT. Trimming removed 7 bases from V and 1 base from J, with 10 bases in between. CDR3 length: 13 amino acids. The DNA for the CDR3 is TGTGCCAGCACCTACGGGGGTAACTATGGCTACACCTTC. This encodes CASTYGGNYGYTF.

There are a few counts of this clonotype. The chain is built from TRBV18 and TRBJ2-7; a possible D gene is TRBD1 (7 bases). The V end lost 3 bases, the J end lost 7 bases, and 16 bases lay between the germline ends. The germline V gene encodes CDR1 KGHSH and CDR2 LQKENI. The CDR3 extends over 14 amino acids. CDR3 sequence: CASSPLETGTEQYF. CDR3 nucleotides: TGTGCCAGCTCACCTCTAGAGACAGGGACTGAGCAGTACTTC. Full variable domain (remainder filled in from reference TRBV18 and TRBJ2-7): NAGVMQNPRHLVRRRGQEARLRCSPMKGHSHVYWYRQLPEEGLKFMVYLQKENIIDESGMPKERFSAEFPKEGPSILRIQQVVRGDSAAYFCASSPLETGTEQYFGPGTRLTVT.